This T cell receptor beta chain appears in the sequencing data of a study of vaccination and CD4 T cells after COVID-19. Study results and limitations: SARS-CoV-2-reactive clonotype medians increased from roughly 19 to 38, not significantly.

Points on this clonotype: What it recognizes is unknown.

Germline CDR1 reads SQVTM; CDR2 reads ANQGSEA. V was clipped by 7 bases and J by 0 bases, with 10 bases between them. The CDR3 consists of 13 residues. With the Oncomine TCR Beta short-read assay, DNA from cultured CD4+ T cells was sequenced. One entry per CDR3 protein, called by TCRdb with MiXCR from the PCR reads. The data contain 10,000 to 15,000 distinct CDR3 sequences, 35% to 45% of them singletons. Specified treatment: roughly 11-day PBMC culture with coronavirus spike peptide pools or control peptides (ViraFEST assay). The rearrangement joins TRBV29-1 to TRBJ2-1; D is undetermined. This sequence originates from a human donor with COVID-19. Sample: cultured CD4+ T cells from blood. In DNA, the CDR3 is TGCAGCGGTAGTCAGGACTCCTACAATGAGCAGTTCTTC. Its translation is CSGSQDSYNEQFF.